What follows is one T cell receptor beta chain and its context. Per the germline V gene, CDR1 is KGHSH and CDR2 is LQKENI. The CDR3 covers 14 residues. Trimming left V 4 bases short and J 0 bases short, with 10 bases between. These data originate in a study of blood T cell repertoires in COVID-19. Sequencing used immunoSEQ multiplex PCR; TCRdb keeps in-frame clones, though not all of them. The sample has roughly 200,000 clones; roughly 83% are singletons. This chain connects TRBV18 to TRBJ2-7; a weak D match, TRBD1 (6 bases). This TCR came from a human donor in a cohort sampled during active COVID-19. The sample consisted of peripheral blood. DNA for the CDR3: TGTGCCAGCTCACTGTTGGACAGCTCCTACGAGCAGTACTTC. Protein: CASSLLDSSYEQYF.